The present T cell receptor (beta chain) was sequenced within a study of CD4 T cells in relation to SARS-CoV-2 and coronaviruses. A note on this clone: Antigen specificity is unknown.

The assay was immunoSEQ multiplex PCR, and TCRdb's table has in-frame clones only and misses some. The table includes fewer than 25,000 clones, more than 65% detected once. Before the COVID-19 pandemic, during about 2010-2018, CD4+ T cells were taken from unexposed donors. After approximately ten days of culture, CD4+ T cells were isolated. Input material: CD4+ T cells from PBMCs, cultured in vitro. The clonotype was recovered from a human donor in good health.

This CDR3 reads CASSLDSLETQYF. The CDR3 bases are TGTGCCAGCAGCTTAGACAGCTTGGAGACCCAGTACTTC. The chain couples TRBV7-9 to TRBJ2-5, with unresolved D. Germline lookup yields CDR1 SEHNR and CDR2 FQNEAQ (reference sequence). This CDR3 is 13 amino acids long. The germline V and J ends were trimmed by 1 base and 5 bases, with 8 bases remaining between them.